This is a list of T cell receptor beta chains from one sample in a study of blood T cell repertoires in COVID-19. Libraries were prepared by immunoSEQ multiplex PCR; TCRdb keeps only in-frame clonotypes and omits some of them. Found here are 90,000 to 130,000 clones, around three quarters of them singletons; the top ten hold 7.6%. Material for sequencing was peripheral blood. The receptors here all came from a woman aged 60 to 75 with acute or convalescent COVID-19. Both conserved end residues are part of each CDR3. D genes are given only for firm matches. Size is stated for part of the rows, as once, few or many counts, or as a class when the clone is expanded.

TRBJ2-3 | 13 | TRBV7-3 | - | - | TGTGCCAGCAGCCCCCTAGCGACCGATACGCAGTATTTT | CASSPLATDTQYF
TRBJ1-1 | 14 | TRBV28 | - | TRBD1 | TGTGCCAGCAGTTTATCTGAGGGACAGGGGGCGGCTTTCTTT | CASSLSEGQGAAFF
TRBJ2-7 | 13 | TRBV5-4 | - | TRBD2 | TGTGCCAGCAGCTTCATGGGGGAGGGGGAGCAGTACTTC | CASSFMGEGEQYF
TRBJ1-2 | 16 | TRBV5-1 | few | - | TGCGCCAGCAGCTTGTCAATTGGGCAGCTTAACTATGGCTACACCTTC | CASSLSIGQLNYGYTF
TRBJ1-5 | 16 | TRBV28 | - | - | TGTGCCAGCAGTCCCCAAACAGGGTCGGGCAATCAGCCCCAGCATTTT | CASSPQTGSGNQPQHF
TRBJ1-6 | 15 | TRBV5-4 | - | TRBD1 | TGTGCCAGCAGCTTACCGGCACAGGGGGCATCACCCCTCCACTTT | CASSLPAQGASPLHF
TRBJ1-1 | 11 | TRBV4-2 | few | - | TGTGCCAGCAGCCACGGGAACGAAGCTTTCTTT | CASSHGNEAFF
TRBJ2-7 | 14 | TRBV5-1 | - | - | TGCGCCAGCAGCTTGGGTCGTAGCTCCTACGAGCAGTACTTC | CASSLGRSSYEQYF
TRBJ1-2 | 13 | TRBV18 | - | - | TGTGCCAGCTCAGAGGGTTTCAACTATGGCTACACCTTC | CASSEGFNYGYTF
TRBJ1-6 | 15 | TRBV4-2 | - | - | TGTGCCAGCAGCCAAGAACAGGGCTCAAATTCACCCCTCCACTTT | CASSQEQGSNSPLHF
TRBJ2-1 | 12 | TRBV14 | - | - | TGTGCCAGCAGCCCGAGGGGGTACGTGCAGTTCTTC | CASSPRGYVQFF
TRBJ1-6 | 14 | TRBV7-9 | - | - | TGTGCCAGCAGCTACGACAGGACGAATTCACCCCTCCACTTT | CASSYDRTNSPLHF
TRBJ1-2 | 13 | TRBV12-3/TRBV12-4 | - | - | TGTGCCAGCAGTGAAACAGCGGTCGGGGGCTACACCTTC | CASSETAVGGYTF
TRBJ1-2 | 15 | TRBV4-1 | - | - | TGCGCCAGCAGCCAAGGGTTATCAGGTGGTTATGGCTACACCTTC | CASSQGLSGGYGYTF
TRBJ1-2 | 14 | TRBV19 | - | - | TGTGCCAGTAGTGCCCCCGACAGGAGCTATGGCTACACCTTC | CASSAPDRSYGYTF
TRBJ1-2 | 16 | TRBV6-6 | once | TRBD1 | TGTGCCAGCAGTTACCCTACCTGGACAGGGGGCTATGGCTACACCTTC | CASSYPTWTGGYGYTF
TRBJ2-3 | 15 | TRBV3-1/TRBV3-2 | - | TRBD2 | TGTGCCAGCAGCCAAGGACTAGCGGGGGCCGATACGCAGTATTTT | CASSQGLAGADTQYF
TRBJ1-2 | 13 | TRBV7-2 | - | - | TGTGCCAGCAGCCCGACAGGAAACTATGGCTACACCTTC | CASSPTGNYGYTF
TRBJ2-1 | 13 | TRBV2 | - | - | TGTGCCAGCAGGGACACGAGACTGGGCGAGCAGTTCTTC | CASRDTRLGEQFF
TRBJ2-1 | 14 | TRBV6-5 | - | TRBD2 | TGTGCCAGGAGGGGCGGGACTAGTTGGCATGAGCAGTTCTTC | CARRGGTSWHEQFF
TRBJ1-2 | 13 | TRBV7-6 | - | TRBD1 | TGTGCCAGCAGCCCACAGGGGAACTACGGCTACACCTTC | CASSPQGNYGYTF
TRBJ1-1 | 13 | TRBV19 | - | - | TGTGCCAGTAGTATAGACCAGGGAACTGAAGCTTTCTTT | CASSIDQGTEAFF
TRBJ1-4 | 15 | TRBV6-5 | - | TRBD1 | TGTGCCAGCAGTTACTCCCAGGGGGTAGGGGAAAAACTGTTTTTT | CASSYSQGVGEKLFF
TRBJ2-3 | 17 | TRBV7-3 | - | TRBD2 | TGTGCCAGCAGCTTTTACCAGCGGGGGGAACACACAGATACGCAGTATTTT | CASSFYQRGEHTDTQYF
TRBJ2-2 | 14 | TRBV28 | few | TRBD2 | TGTGCCAGCATCGGACTAGCGGGGACCGGGGAGCTGTTTTTT | CASIGLAGTGELFF
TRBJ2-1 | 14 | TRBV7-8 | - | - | TGTGCCAGCAGCTTAGTTCAGGGTTACAATGAGCAGTTCTTC | CASSLVQGYNEQFF
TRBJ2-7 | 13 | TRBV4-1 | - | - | TGCGCCAGCAGCCAAGGGACTTACTACGAGCAGTACTTC | CASSQGTYYEQYF
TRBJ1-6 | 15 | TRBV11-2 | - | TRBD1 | TGTGCCAGCAGCGAGGCGGGACAGGGATCTTCACCCCTCCACTTT | CASSEAGQGSSPLHF
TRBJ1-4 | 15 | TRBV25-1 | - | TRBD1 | TGTGCCAGCCGACCCCGACAGGGGGCAGGTGAAAAACTGTTTTTT | CASRPRQGAGEKLFF
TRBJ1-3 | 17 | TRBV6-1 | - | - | TGTGCCAGCAGTGAAAGGGGGGGCGGCCACTCTGGAAACACCATATATTTT | CASSERGGGHSGNTIYF
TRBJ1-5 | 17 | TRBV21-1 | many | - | TGTGCCAGCAGCAAAGAGGGGCAGGGGGCGAGTAATCAGCCCCAGCATTTT | CASSKEGQGASNQPQHF